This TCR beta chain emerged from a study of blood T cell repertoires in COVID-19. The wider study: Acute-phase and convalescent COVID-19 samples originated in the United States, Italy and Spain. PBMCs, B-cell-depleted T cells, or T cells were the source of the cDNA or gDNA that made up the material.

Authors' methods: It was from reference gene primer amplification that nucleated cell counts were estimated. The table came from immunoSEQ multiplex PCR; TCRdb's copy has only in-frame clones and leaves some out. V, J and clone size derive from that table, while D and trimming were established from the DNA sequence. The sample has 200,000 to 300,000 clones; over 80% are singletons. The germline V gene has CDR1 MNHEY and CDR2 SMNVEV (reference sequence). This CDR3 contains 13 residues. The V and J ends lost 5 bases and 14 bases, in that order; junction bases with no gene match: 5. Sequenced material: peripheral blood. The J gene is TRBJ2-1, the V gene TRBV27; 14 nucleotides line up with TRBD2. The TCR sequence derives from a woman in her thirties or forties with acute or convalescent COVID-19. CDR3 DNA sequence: TGTGCCAGCAGTCAGGGACTAGCGGGGGCTAAGTTCTTC. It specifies CASSQGLAGAKFF.